The clone carrying this TCR beta chain has at least ten counts. Antigen specificity is unknown. A single record per CDR3 protein comes from TCRdb applying MiXCR to the RT-PCR reads. This sample has 530,000 or so distinct CDR3 sequences, with approximately 12% found just once. The data originate from a study of response to subunit inactivated influenza vaccine. Whole-study findings and limits: Few new T cells, the authors suggested, are recruited by each seasonal influenza vaccination.

The CDR3 is 13 amino acids. Germline assignment: CDR1 SGHVS and CDR2 FQNEAQ. The V end lost 4 bases, the J end lost 9 bases, and 13 bases lay between the germline ends. This chain links TRBV7-8 with TRBJ2-1; D is unresolved. This specimen consisted of PBMCs from blood, obtained on the day of vaccination. The clonotype comes from a man between 50 and 59 years old who received an inactivated influenza vaccine. Here the CDR3 DNA reads TGTGCCAGCAGCTCCGGACCGGGCATTGAGCAGTTCTTC. Amino acid sequence: CASSSGPGIEQFF. Variable domain in full (rest from reference TRBV7-8 and TRBJ2-1): GAGVSQSPRYKVAKRGQDVALRCDPISGHVSLFWYQQALGQGPEFLTYFQNEAQLDKSGLPSDRFFAERPEGSVSTLKIQRTQQEDSAVYLCASSSGPGIEQFFGPGTRLTVL.